This paragraph covers one T cell receptor beta chain sequence. A single record per CDR3 protein comes from TCRdb applying MiXCR to the reads. This table holds 80,000 to 100,000 distinct CDR3 sequences, 30% to 35% found once. The data were taken from a study of type 1 regulatory T cells. Overall study context: T-allo10 is an in vitro-generated, Tr1-enriched CD4 T cell product specific for alloantigen.

The sample taken for sequencing was CD4+ T cells, either the whole sample or a sorted fraction (not recorded which). The origin of this receptor is a human donor in good health.

The CDR3 DNA reads as TGTGCCAGCAGCCCTCTCCAGGAGACCCAGTACTTC. Translating gives CASSPLQETQYF. J is TRBJ2-5 and V is TRBV12-3 or TRBV12-4; D not certain. The CDR3 contains 12 residues. V lost 6 bases and J 5 bases, leaving 10 bases between the germline ends.